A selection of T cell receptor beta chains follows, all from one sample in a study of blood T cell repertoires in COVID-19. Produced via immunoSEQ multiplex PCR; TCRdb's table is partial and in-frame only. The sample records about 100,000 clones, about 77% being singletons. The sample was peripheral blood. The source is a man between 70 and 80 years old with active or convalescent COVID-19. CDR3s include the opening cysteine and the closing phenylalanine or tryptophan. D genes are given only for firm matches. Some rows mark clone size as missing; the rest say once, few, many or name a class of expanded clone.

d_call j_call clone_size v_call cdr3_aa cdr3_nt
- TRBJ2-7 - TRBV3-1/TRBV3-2 CASSQGQGFNEQYF TGTGCCAGCAGCCAGGGGCAGGGGTTCAACGAGCAGTACTTC
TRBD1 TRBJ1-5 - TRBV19 CASRQGQGRNQPQHF TGTGCCAGCCGCCAGGGACAGGGCAGAAATCAGCCCCAGCATTTT
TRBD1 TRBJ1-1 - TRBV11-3 CASSMDRTTEAFF TGTGCCAGCAGCATGGACAGGACGACTGAAGCTTTCTTT
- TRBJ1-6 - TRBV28 CASKAGHLHSYNSPLHF TGTGCCAGCAAAGCCGGACATCTTCACTCCTATAATTCACCCCTCCACTTT
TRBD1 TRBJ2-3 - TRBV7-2 CASSLVRQGASTDTQYF TGTGCCAGCAGCTTAGTCCGGCAGGGGGCTAGCACAGATACGCAGTATTTT
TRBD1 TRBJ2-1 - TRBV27 CASSFRQGARDEQFF TGTGCCAGCAGTTTTCGACAGGGGGCGCGGGATGAGCAGTTCTTC
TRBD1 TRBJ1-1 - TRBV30 CAWDRQGAFF TGTGCCTGGGACAGACAGGGGGCTTTCTTT
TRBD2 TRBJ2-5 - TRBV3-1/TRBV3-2 CASSPLGTSGYQETQYF TGTGCCAGCAGCCCCCTCGGGACTAGCGGATACCAAGAGACCCAGTACTTC
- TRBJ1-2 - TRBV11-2 CASSLDGGDYGYTF TGTGCCAGCAGCTTAGATGGGGGGGACTATGGCTACACCTTC
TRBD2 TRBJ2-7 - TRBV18 CASSPPLAGLYEQYF TGTGCCAGCTCACCACCACTAGCGGGGCTCTACGAGCAGTACTTC
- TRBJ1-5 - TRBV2 CASSSMNQPQHF TGTGCCAGCAGTTCTATGAATCAGCCCCAGCATTTT
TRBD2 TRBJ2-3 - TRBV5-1 CASSLGLAGRTDTQYF TGCGCCAGCAGCTTGGGGCTAGCGGGGCGCACAGATACGCAGTATTTT
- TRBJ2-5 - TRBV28 CASSFGLLGRGDGETQYF TGTGCCAGCAGTTTCGGTCTATTGGGCAGGGGGGACGGAGAGACCCAGTACTTC
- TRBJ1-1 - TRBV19 CASSTQGNTEAFF TGTGCCAGTAGTACCCAGGGGAACACTGAAGCTTTCTTT
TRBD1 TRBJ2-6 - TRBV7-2 CASSPGQGAGANVLTF TGTGCCAGCAGCCCGGGACAGGGGGCTGGGGCCAACGTCCTGACTTTC
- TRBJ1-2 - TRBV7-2 CASSLDTGVQNGYTF TGTGCCAGCAGCTTAGATACGGGGGTCCAAAATGGCTACACCTTC
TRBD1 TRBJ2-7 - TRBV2 CASSGTGRAEEQYF TGTGCCAGCAGTGGGACAGGACGAGCGGAAGAGCAGTACTTC
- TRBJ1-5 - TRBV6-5 CASTLRHLQPQHF TGTGCCAGCACCCTGAGACACCTCCAGCCCCAGCATTTT
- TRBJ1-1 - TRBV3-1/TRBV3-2 CASSPGRTEAFF TGTGCCAGCAGCCCTGGGCGCACTGAAGCTTTCTTT
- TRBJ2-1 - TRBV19 CASNRGRSYYNEQFF TGTGCCAGCAACCGAGGCAGAAGCTACTACAATGAGCAGTTCTTC
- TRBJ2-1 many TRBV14 CASSQVREYNEQFF TGTGCCAGCAGCCAAGTCCGGGAATACAATGAGCAGTTCTTC
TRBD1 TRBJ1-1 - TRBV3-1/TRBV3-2 CASSQAGQGGSTEAFF TGTGCCAGCAGCCAAGCGGGACAGGGTGGAAGCACTGAAGCTTTCTTT
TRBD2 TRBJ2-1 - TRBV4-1 CASRPGLAGVHEQFF TGCGCCAGCAGGCCGGGACTAGCGGGAGTGCATGAGCAGTTCTTC